Listed below are T cell receptor beta chains from one sample, sequenced in a study of T cells in Graves' hyperthyroidism and ophthalmopathy. One entry per CDR3 protein results from TCRdb running MiXCR on the multiplex PCR reads. This sample has about 350,000 distinct CDR3 sequences; approximately 14% occur once, and the top ten carry around 23%. Sequencing input: blood. All receptors come from a woman aged 25 to 39 with Graves' hyperthyroidism. Both conserved end residues are part of each CDR3.

v_call cdr3_aa
TRBV12-5 CASGLYPALAVQETQYF
TRBV19 CASSINRGPYNEQFF
TRBV28 CASSYDRTAYGYTF
TRBV5-4 CASSIGLAGGGEQFF
TRBV6-2/TRBV6-3 CASSSTSGNQPQHF
TRBV2 CASPGAGIRVNYGYTF
TRBV12-3/TRBV12-4 CASSPDVASTQYF
TRBV9 CASSVAEHEQFF
TRBV11-2 CASNPTLAGGAYNEQFF
TRBV6-2/TRBV6-3 CASSYPAGDNEQFF
TRBV9 CASSAQAREFTDTQYF
TRBV4-1 CASSTPISATKFLTQYF
TRBV30 CAGTYSTTDTQYF
TRBV12-3/TRBV12-4 CASSLGYGGGTDTQYF
TRBV20-1 CSALLGRSTGELFF
TRBV11-2 CASRETQETQYF
TRBV4-1 CASSRIPQGNTEAFF
TRBV12-3/TRBV12-4 CASSLAASYETQYF
TRBV9 CASSSRPGGENIQYF
TRBV7-9 CASSKLGVGSHEQYF
TRBV4-1 CASSQDGQGPFSGANVLTF
TRBV7-2 CASSSGRSANTDTQYF
TRBV28 CASRPPGTGRYEQYF
TRBV4-2 CASSQDSRTSGTSSYEQYF
TRBV20-1 CSARDPDGTTNEKLFF
TRBV12-3/TRBV12-4 CASSFGVAGINEQFF
TRBV19 CASSSRADYNEQFF